The sequence of this T cell receptor beta chain was determined in a study of blood T cells in healthy people across ages. V was clipped by 1 base and J by 6 bases; unmatched bases: 10. Germline V gene data show CDR1 as SGHTA and CDR2 as FQGTGA. This CDR3 comprises 17 residues. Primed by a sample-barcoded 5' primer and a J-beta primer mix, a second PCR proceeded for 7 to 11 cycles. Each CDR3 protein is one row after TCRdb ran MiXCR on the 5' RACE reads. The sample lists some 1.5 million distinct CDR3 sequences, roughly 27% occurring once. This clonotype appeared a few times. This chain connects TRBV7-3 to TRBJ2-1; 9 nucleotides align to TRBD2. The sequencing sample was made of blood. The clonotype comes from a woman in her 30s in good health. The CDR3, as DNA: TGTGCCAGCAGCTTAAATAGCGGCGGGGGGGCCCCCAATGAGCAGTTCTTC. This translates into CASSLNSGGGAPNEQFF.